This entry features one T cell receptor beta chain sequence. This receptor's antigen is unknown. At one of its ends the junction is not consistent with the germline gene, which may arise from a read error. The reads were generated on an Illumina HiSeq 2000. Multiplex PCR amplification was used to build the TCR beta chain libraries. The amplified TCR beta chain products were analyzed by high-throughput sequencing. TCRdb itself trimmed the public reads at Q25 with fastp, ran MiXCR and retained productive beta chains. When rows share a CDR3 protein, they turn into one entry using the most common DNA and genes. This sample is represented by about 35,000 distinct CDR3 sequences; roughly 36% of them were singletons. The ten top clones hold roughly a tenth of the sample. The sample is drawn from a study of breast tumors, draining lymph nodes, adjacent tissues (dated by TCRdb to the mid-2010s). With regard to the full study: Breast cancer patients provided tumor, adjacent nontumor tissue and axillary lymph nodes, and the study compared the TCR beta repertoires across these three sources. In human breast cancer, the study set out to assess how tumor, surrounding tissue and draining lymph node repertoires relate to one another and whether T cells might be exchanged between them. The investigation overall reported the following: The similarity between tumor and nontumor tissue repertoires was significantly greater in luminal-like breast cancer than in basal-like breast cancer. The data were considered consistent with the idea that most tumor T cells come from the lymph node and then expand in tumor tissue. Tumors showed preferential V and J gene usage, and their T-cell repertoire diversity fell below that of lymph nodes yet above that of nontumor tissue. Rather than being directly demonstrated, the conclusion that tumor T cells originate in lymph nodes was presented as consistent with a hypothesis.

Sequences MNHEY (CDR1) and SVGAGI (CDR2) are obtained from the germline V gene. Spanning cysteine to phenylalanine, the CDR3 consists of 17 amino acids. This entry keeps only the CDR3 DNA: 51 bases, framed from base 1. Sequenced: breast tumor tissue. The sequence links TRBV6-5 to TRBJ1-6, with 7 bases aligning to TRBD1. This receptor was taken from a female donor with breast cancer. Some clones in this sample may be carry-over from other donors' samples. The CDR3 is CASRTRQGGTYNSPLHF. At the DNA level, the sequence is TGCGCCAGCAGAACAAGACAGGGAGGCACCTATAATTCACCCCTCCACTTT.